One T cell receptor beta chain is described in this entry. Clones were read by immunoSEQ multiplex PCR, and TCRdb kept only the in-frame ones, dropping some. The sample lists approximately 89,000 clones; 90% to 95% were seen once. This sample is drawn from a study of technical replicates of blood from a few donors. The sequenced sample consisted of T cells isolated from PBMCs. This TCR was sampled from a human donor in good health.

The CDR3 region has the DNA TGTGCCAGCAGTTATGACGGGGGAGCTGAAGCTTTCTTT. As protein: CASSYDGGAEAFF. V and J are TRBV27 and TRBJ1-1; maybe TRBD1 (5 bases). V was cut by 4 bases and J by 6 bases, with 12 bases left in between. This CDR3 is 13 amino acids long. In germline, CDR1 is MNHEY, CDR2 SMNVEV (reference sequence).